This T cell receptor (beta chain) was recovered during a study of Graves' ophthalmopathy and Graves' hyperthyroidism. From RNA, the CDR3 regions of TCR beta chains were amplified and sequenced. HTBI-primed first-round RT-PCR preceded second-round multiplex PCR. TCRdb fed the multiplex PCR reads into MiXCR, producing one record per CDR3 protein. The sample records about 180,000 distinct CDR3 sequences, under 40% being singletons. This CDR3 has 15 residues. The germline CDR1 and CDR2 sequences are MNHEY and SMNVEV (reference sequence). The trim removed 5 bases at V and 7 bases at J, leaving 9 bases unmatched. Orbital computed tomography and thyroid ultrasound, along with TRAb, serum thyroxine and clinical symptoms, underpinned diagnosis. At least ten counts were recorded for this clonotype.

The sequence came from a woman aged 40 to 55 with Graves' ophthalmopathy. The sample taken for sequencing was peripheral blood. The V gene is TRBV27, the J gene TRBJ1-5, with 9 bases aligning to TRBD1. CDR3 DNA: TGTGCCAGCAGTGCCGGGACAGGGTTCGGCCAGCCCCAGCATTTT. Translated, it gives CASSAGTGFGQPQHF.